Presented here are 28 T cell receptor beta chains from one specimen sequenced in a study of shared clonotypes between healthy human individuals. TCRdb's copy holds only in-frame clones and misses some; the assay was immunoSEQ multiplex PCR. Found here are approximately 1,000,000 clones, approximately 80% of them singletons; the top ten hold about 0.52%. The material sequenced was memory CD4+ T cells from PBMCs. The subset denotes: CD45RA-negative fraction. Receptors were obtained from a man between 18 and 29 years old in good health. Some clones in this sample may be carry-over from other donors' samples.

This chain joins TRBV10-3 and TRBJ1-2, with 9 bases identical to TRBD1. This CDR3 spans 14 amino acids. Germline CDR1 reads ENHRY; CDR2 reads SYGVKD. Trimming took 6 bases from V and 7 from J; bases not matched to a gene: 9. The CDR3 nucleotides are TGTGCCATCAGAGGACAGGGGAGTAAGGCTGGCTACACCTTC. Encoded protein: CAIRGQGSKAGYTF.

This chain links TRBV5-1 with TRBJ2-5; 8 bases map to TRBD1. V trimming: 8 bases; J trimming: 5 bases; junction bases outside the gene matches: 5. The germline CDR1 and CDR2 sequences are SGHRS and YFSETQ. The length of the CDR3 is 12 residues. In DNA form, the CDR3 reads TGCGCCAGTTCAGGGGGCACGGAGACCCAGTACTTC. Amino acid sequence: CASSGGTETQYF.

This chain joins TRBV5-1 and TRBJ1-2; possibly TRBD1 for D (6 bases). Germline values: CDR1 SGHRS, CDR2 YFSETQ. The CDR3 is 14 amino acids. The ends were cut back, 3 bases at V and 4 bases at J, with 13 bases in the middle. CDR3 sequence reads: CASSSTGQSYGYTF. CDR3 DNA sequence: TGCGCCAGCAGCTCGACGGGACAAAGCTATGGCTACACCTTC. The full variable domain, in which reference TRBV5-1 and TRBJ1-2 provide the parts outside the CDR3, is KAGVTQTPRYLIKTRGQQVTLSCSPISGHRSVSWYQQTPGQGLQFLFEYFSETQRNKGNFPGRFSGRQFSNSRSEMNVSTLELGDSALYLCASSSTGQSYGYTFGSGTRLTVV.

This clone was detected a few times. V is TRBV27 and J is TRBJ1-2; D ambiguous. This CDR3 comprises 13 residues. Trimming left V 5 bases short and J 8 bases short, with 15 bases between. CDR1 and CDR2 from the germline V gene are MNHEY and SMNVEV (reference sequence). CDR3: CASSTQEGWGYTF. DNA for the CDR3: TGTGCCAGCAGTACCCAAGAAGGTTGGGGCTACACCTTC.

The chain joins TRBV6-5 to TRBJ1-5, with D perhaps matching TRBD1 (6 bases). Trimming took off 5 bases at V and 3 bases at J, with 14 bases between the two ends. The CDR3 extends over 15 amino acids. Germline CDR1 is MNHEY and CDR2 is SVGAGI. CDR3 DNA sequence: TGTGCCAGCAGTCGATCCGGGACAAACAATCAGCCCCAGCATTTT. Encoded protein: CASSRSGTNNQPQHF.

The chain uses TRBV27 and TRBJ2-3, with 9 positions matching TRBD1. After removal of 2 bases from V and 10 bases from J, the junction contained 10 bases not matched to a gene. This CDR3 is 15 amino acids long. Germline V gene lookup returns CDR1 MNHEY and CDR2 SMNVEV (reference sequence). The CDR3 sequence: CASSLGGVQGAPQYF. In DNA form, the CDR3 reads TGTGCCAGCAGTTTAGGGGGGGTACAGGGGGCTCCGCAGTATTTT.

V and J are TRBV5-4 and TRBJ2-1; TRBD2 matches at 14 bases. V shed 4 bases, J shed 4 bases, and the junction held 4 bases outside the gene matches. This CDR3 has 16 amino acids. The germline CDR1 and CDR2 sequences are SGHNT and YYREEE (reference sequence). The CDR3 DNA reads as TGTGCCAGCAGCCCCGGGACTAGCGGGAGATACAATGAGCAGTTCTTC. Its translation: CASSPGTSGRYNEQFF.

The CDR3 region has the DNA TGCGCCAGCAGCTTGGGACACGGAGTGGTGAACGAGCAGTACTTC. Translated, it gives CASSLGHGVVNEQYF. This sequence joins TRBV5-1 and TRBJ2-7; D is undetermined. CDR1 SGHRS and CDR2 YFSETQ come from the germline V gene. This CDR3 has 15 residues. V lost 0 bases and J 5 bases, leaving 15 bases between the germline ends.

CDR3 sequence: CASSDRGTAQETQYF. The DNA of the CDR3 is TGCGCCAGCAGCGACCGGGGGACAGCCCAAGAGACCCAGTACTTC. The chain employs TRBV5-1 and TRBJ2-5; a weak D match, TRBD1 (7 bases). CDR1 and CDR2 (germline): SGHRS, YFSETQ. CDR3 length equals 15 residues. V was trimmed by 4 bases and J by 1 base, leaving 14 bases between them.

The V call is TRBV5-1, the J call TRBJ1-2, with 7 bases that match TRBD1. This CDR3 has 14 amino acids. From germline, CDR1 is SGHRS and CDR2 YFSETQ. With 3 bases clipped from V and 2 bases from J, the junction kept 4 bases outside the gene matches. The CDR3, as DNA: TGCGCCAGCAGCTCAAAGGGACAGAACTATGGCTACACCTTC. Its protein product is CASSSKGQNYGYTF.

The rearrangement joins TRBV2 to TRBJ1-2, with D unresolved. Germline values: CDR1 SNHLY, CDR2 FYNNEI. The CDR3 is made up of 11 amino acids. V was clipped by 9 bases and J by 5 bases, with 10 bases between them. The CDR3 DNA reads as TGTGCCAGATCGGTGGGTTATGGCTACACCTTC. Amino acids: CARSVGYGYTF.

This clone was seen only a few times. This chain joins TRBV5-1 and TRBJ1-1; D might be TRBD1 (5 bases). V dropped 0 bases and J dropped 3 bases, with 9 bases sitting between them. The CDR3 is 14 residues long. Per the germline V gene, CDR1 is SGHRS and CDR2 is YFSETQ. In DNA, the CDR3 is TGCGCCAGCAGCTTGGACGGCAGGGACACTGAAGCTTTCTTT. The encoded protein is CASSLDGRDTEAFF.

This clone has a single count. The J gene is TRBJ2-1, the V gene TRBV11-2, with 11 bases aligning to TRBD2. CDR1 and CDR2 (germline): SGHAT, FQNNGV. The CDR3 loop spans 16 amino acids. Germline trimming cut 5 bases from V and 1 base from J; bases unmatched to any gene: 4. The CDR3 here is CASSLPSGRSYNEQFF. The DNA for the CDR3 is TGTGCCAGCAGCCTACCTAGCGGGAGGTCCTACAATGAGCAGTTCTTC.

This clone was found many times. The chain joins TRBV2 to TRBJ2-1; maybe TRBD2 (6 bases). The CDR3 length is 16 residues. V was clipped by 3 bases and J by 6 bases, with 18 bases between them. Per the germline V gene, CDR1 is SNHLY and CDR2 is FYNNEI. In nucleotides, the CDR3 is TGTGCCAGCAGTGACGGTGTCCTAGCGTACAGCAATGAGCAGTTCTTC. This codes for CASSDGVLAYSNEQFF.

V is TRBV28 and J is TRBJ2-7; D perhaps matches TRBD2 (6 bases). V lost 3 bases, J lost 3 bases, and 12 bases lay in between. The CDR3 covers 14 residues. The germline V gene encodes CDR1 MDHEN and CDR2 SYDVKM. CDR3 residues: CASSLIAAGYEQYF. CDR3 DNA sequence: TGTGCCAGCAGTTTGATAGCGGCAGGCTACGAGCAGTACTTC.

This sequence joins TRBV28 and TRBJ2-7; TRBD2 aligns across 8 bases. This CDR3 is 16 amino acids long. The germline V gene encodes CDR1 MDHEN and CDR2 SYDVKM. The J segment lost 4 bases and the V segment lost 7 bases, leaving 15 bases of the junction unmatched. DNA for the CDR3: TGTGCCAGCAAACCTCTGAGCGGGAGCCCCAGGTACGAGCAGTACTTC. This translates into CASKPLSGSPRYEQYF.

This clone was detected only a few times. The V call is TRBV2, the J call TRBJ1-2, with a tentative D call TRBD1 (5 bases). V shed 10 bases and J shed 12 bases, with 24 bases lying between them. The CDR3 has 13 amino acids. The germline V gene encodes CDR1 SNHLY and CDR2 FYNNEI. This CDR3 reads CATVRRGRDQHTF. CDR3 coding DNA: TGTGCCACCGTGAGGAGAGGACGGGACCAGCACACCTTC.

The chain combines TRBV7-7 with TRBJ1-3; no firm D call. There are 13 residues in the CDR3. V was cut by 0 bases and J by 4 bases, with 4 bases left in between. CDR1 is SSHAT and CDR2 is FNYEAQ in the germline V gene (reference sequence). The CDR3 here is CASSLAQGNTIYF. The CDR3 coding sequence is TGTGCCAGCAGCTTAGCTCAGGGAAACACCATATATTTT.

The chain has TRBV27 and TRBJ1-1, with D maybe TRBD1 (5 bases). Trimming took 3 bases from V and 1 from J, leaving 15 bases between them. This CDR3 is 16 amino acids long. Germline V gene sequence: CDR1 MNHEY, CDR2 SMNVEV (reference sequence). The CDR3 sequence: CASSLSIPGGNTEAFF. The CDR3 nucleotides are TGTGCCAGCAGTTTGAGTATACCGGGGGGGAACACTGAAGCTTTCTTT.

The chain couples TRBV6-1 to TRBJ2-1; 8 nucleotides align to TRBD1. This CDR3 has 15 amino acids. Germline values: CDR1 MNHNS, CDR2 SASEGT. V trimming: 6 bases; J trimming: 0 bases; junction bases outside the gene matches: 4. The CDR3 DNA reads as TGTGCCAGCAGCACCACAGGGGGCTCCTACAATGAGCAGTTCTTC. Its protein product is CASSTTGGSYNEQFF.

The rearrangement uses TRBV5-1 and TRBJ2-4; TRBD1 matches 9 bases. CDR1 is SGHRS, CDR2 YFSETQ, per germline. Unmatched junction bases numbered 13, after V lost 0 bases and J lost 3 bases. This CDR3 is built from 19 residues. CDR3 region: CASSLAGYRGQGDKNIQYF. The CDR3 DNA is TGCGCCAGCAGCTTGGCGGGTTACAGGGGGCAAGGGGACAAAAACATTCAGTACTTC.

This sequence joins TRBV6-6 and TRBJ2-7; unclear D gene. The germline V and J ends were trimmed by 0 bases and 0 bases, with 6 bases remaining between them. This CDR3 comprises 14 residues. Germline V gives CDR1 MNHNY, CDR2 SVGAGI (reference sequence). CDR3 region: CASSYSVGSYEQYF. DNA for the CDR3: TGTGCCAGCAGTTACTCAGTAGGCTCCTACGAGCAGTACTTC.

CDR3 amino acids: CASSRQRYGYTF. The CDR3 DNA follows: TGTGCCAGTAGTAGACAGCGATATGGCTACACCTTC. V is TRBV19 and J is TRBJ1-2, with D possibly matching TRBD1 (5 bases). The germline V and J ends were trimmed by 4 bases and 5 bases, with 8 bases remaining between them. The CDR3 contains 12 residues. Germline V gene sequence: CDR1 LNHDA, CDR2 SQIVND (reference sequence). The full variable domain, in which reference TRBV19 and TRBJ1-2 provide the parts outside the CDR3, is DGGITQSPKYLFRKEGQNVTLSCEQNLNHDAMYWYRQDPGQGLRLIYYSQIVNDFQKGDIAEGYSVSREKKESFPLTVTSAQKNPTAFYLCASSRQRYGYTFGSGTRLTVV.

The CDR3 DNA reads TGCGCCAGCAGCCGCGGACTAGCGGGAGAAGAGACCCAGTACTTC. It yields the protein CASSRGLAGEETQYF. The V and J genes are TRBV4-1 and TRBJ2-5; 13 nucleotides line up with TRBD2. CDR3 length: 15 amino acids. The trim removed 4 bases at V and 3 bases at J, leaving 2 bases unmatched. Germline V lookup: CDR1 MGHRA, CDR2 YSYEKL.

The rearrangement uses TRBV5-6 and TRBJ2-7; 9 nucleotides line up with TRBD1. V was clipped by 4 bases and J by 5 bases; unmatched bases: 10. CDR1 and CDR2 from the germline V gene are SGHDT and YYEEEE. CDR3 length: 15 amino acids. The CDR3 DNA follows: TGTGCCAGCAGCGCGACAGGGGGAGGTATGCACGAGCAGTACTTC. Translating it yields CASSATGGGMHEQYF.

This chain uses TRBV27 with TRBJ2-3; D is ambiguous. CDR3 size: 14 residues. The ends were cut back, 3 bases at V and 3 bases at J, with 10 bases in the middle. Germline CDR1 MNHEY, CDR2 SMNVEV (reference sequence). The DNA of the CDR3 is TGTGCCAGCAGTTTCCAAGTCGGGACAGATACGCAGTATTTT. Protein sequence: CASSFQVGTDTQYF.

The rearrangement links TRBV7-8 to TRBJ2-2; TRBD2 matches 8 bases. The CDR3 runs to 15 residues. CDR1 is SGHVS, CDR2 FQNEAQ, per germline. V was clipped by 7 bases and J by 5 bases; unmatched bases: 9. CDR3 sequence (DNA): TGTGCCAGCACCTCCGGGGCTAGCGGGACCGGGGAGCTGTTTTTT. It is translated as CASTSGASGTGELFF.

V gene TRBV28 combines with J gene TRBJ2-3; 10 nucleotides match TRBD1. Germline V gene sequence: CDR1 MDHEN, CDR2 SYDVKM. Trimming at V came to 6 bases and at J to 5 bases, leaving 11 bases not matched to a gene. The CDR3 is made up of 16 amino acids. The CDR3 loop is CASRETGGKGGDTQYF. Here the CDR3 DNA reads TGTGCCAGCAGGGAGACAGGGGGCAAGGGTGGAGATACGCAGTATTTT.